One sample yielded the 30 T cell receptor beta chains listed below, sequenced in a study of blood T cells in healthy people across ages. For the second PCR, which ran for about 6 to 11 cycles, a sample-barcoded 5' primer and a J-beta primer mix were used. TCRdb independently ran MiXCR on the 5' RACE reads; one entry per CDR3 protein. The table records about 1.4 million distinct CDR3 sequences, roughly 59% of them present only once. The sequenced sample was blood. These receptors all stem from a man aged 18 to 30 in good health.

The V call is TRBV7-2, the J call TRBJ1-6; D call uncertain. This CDR3 comprises 14 residues. Germline CDR1 reads SGHTA; CDR2 reads FQGNSA. Trimming took 2 bases from V and 5 from J, leaving 7 bases between them. CDR3 sequence (DNA): TGTGCCAGCAGCTTAATGCCCAATAATTCACCCCTCCACTTT. Translation: CASSLMPNNSPLHF.

This clonotype was observed a single time. The chain joins TRBV4-1 to TRBJ2-1; 11 nucleotides agree with TRBD2. The CDR3 is 17 residues long. The ends lost 2 bases at V and 6 bases at J; junction bases unmatched: 9. CDR1 MGHRA and CDR2 YSYEKL come from the germline V gene. The CDR3 here is CASSQSGLAVAANEQFF. CDR3 DNA: TGCGCCAGCAGCCAATCGGGACTAGCGGTGGCGGCCAATGAGCAGTTCTTC.

This sequence joins TRBV27 and TRBJ2-7, with D perhaps TRBD2 (5 bases). The V gene lost 6 bases and the J gene lost 1 base, with 13 bases spanning the gap. The CDR3 runs 14 residues. Germline CDR1 is MNHEY and CDR2 is SMNVEV (reference sequence). For the CDR3, the DNA is TGTGCCAGCAGACCTCTGGCGGGTTCCTACGAGCAGTACTTC. Its translation is CASRPLAGSYEQYF.

This rearrangement joins TRBV4-3 to TRBJ2-7; 9 nucleotides agree with TRBD1. The CDR3 consists of 16 residues. Germline V lookup: CDR1 LGHNA, CDR2 YSLEER. V shed 0 bases and J 6 bases; nucleotides not matched to a gene: 9. DNA for the CDR3: TGCGCCAGCAGCCAAGAAAGGGACAGGGCCCTCGGCGAGCAGTACTTC. Its protein product is CASSQERDRALGEQYF.

On this clonotype: One end of the junction varies from germline; a read error may be responsible. V gene TRBV4-1 combines with J gene TRBJ1-4, with D hard to call. The CDR3 loop spans 15 amino acids. The germline V gene encodes CDR1 MGHRA and CDR2 YSYEKL. The chain's CDR3 is CASSQGRGRVEKLFF. CDR3 DNA sequence: TGTGCCAGCAGCCAAGGGAGAGGCAGAGTGGAAAAACTGTTTTTT.

The V call is TRBV25-1, the J call TRBJ2-5; no clear D. The CDR3 is 15 residues long. V lost 0 bases, J lost 3 bases, and 11 bases lay in between. In germline, CDR1 is MGHDK, CDR2 SYGVNS. In DNA, the CDR3 is TGTGCCAGCAGTGAATACGAGACCAGTAAAGAGACCCAGTACTTC. Translation: CASSEYETSKETQYF.

The V gene is TRBV20-1, the J gene TRBJ2-5, with no clear D. The CDR3 sequence is 14 residues long. V lost 0 bases to trimming and J lost 5 bases, with 13 bases between them. Per the germline V gene, CDR1 is DFQATT and CDR2 is SNEGSKA (reference sequence). The CDR3 nucleotides read TGCAGTGCTAGAGATAATAGTTTCGGGGAGACCCAGTACTTC. This sequence encodes CSARDNSFGETQYF.

This chain connects TRBV2 to TRBJ2-2; D not resolved. Germline CDR1 and CDR2: SNHLY and FYNNEI. CDR3 size: 13 residues. V was cut by 3 bases and J by 4 bases, with 6 bases left in between. CDR3 DNA: TGTGCCAGCAGTGACAGCTTCACCGGGGAGCTGTTTTTT. It is translated as CASSDSFTGELFF.

The gene calls are TRBV5-6 and TRBJ2-4, with D tentatively TRBD1 (5 bases). V was shortened by 2 bases and J by 9 bases, with 15 bases between the two germline ends. Germline loops: CDR1 SGHDT, CDR2 YYEEEE. The CDR3 covers 14 residues. As DNA, the CDR3 is TGTGCCAGCAGCTTCGCTTCCATTAGGGGCATTCAGTACTTC. Protein sequence: CASSFASIRGIQYF.

V usage is TRBV9 and J usage is TRBJ2-1; no clear D gene. CDR1 and CDR2 (germline): SGDLS, YYNGEE. The CDR3 consists of 13 residues. V gave up 3 bases and J gave up 2 bases, with 6 bases separating them. The CDR3 DNA sequence: TGTGCCAGCAGCGGGGAAGCCTACAATGAGCAGTTCTTC. Residues: CASSGEAYNEQFF.

The chain recombines TRBV12-3 or TRBV12-4 with TRBJ1-4, with D perhaps matching TRBD1 (5 bases). V was clipped by 10 bases and J by 2 bases, with 14 bases between them. The CDR3 covers 14 residues. The CDR3 here is CAISGGGTNEKLFF. The CDR3 DNA reads as TGTGCCATCTCGGGGGGAGGGACTAATGAAAAACTGTTTTTT.

Concerning this clonotype itself: A much bigger clone sits one base away, suggesting this may be a read error. V and J are TRBV12-3 or TRBV12-4 and TRBJ2-7, with 7 bases matching TRBD1. With V trimmed by 7 bases and J by 0 bases, 3 bases remained unmatched. The CDR3 sequence is 13 residues long. CDR3 in DNA: TGTGCCAGCAACCGGGACAGCTCCTACGAGCAGTACTTC. Translated, it gives CASNRDSSYEQYF.

CDR3 amino acids: CASSQKGSAKNEQYF. The CDR3 nucleotides read TGTGCCAGCAGCCAAAAAGGGTCGGCTAAAAACGAGCAGTACTTC. The chain links TRBV3-1 to TRBJ2-5; D is unclear. The J call may be incorrect, as the DNA end agrees better with TRBJ2-7. Germline V gene sequence: CDR1 LGHDT, CDR2 YNNKEL (reference sequence). The CDR3 contains 15 residues.

V is TRBV4-1 and J is TRBJ2-7; tentative D call: TRBD2 (5 bases). Trimming pared 4 bases from V and 2 bases from J, leaving 18 bases between. The CDR3 sequence is 16 residues long. The germline V gene encodes CDR1 MGHRA and CDR2 YSYEKL. The chain's CDR3 is CASSLLAGYRPYEQYF. In DNA, the CDR3 is TGCGCCAGCAGCCTCCTAGCTGGGTATCGGCCCTACGAGCAGTACTTC.

CDR3 residues: CASSVSPGPFSYNEQFF. CDR3 coding DNA: TGTGCCAGCAGTGTTTCCCCGGGGCCCTTCTCCTACAATGAGCAGTTCTTC. V gene TRBV27 combines with J gene TRBJ2-1, with D perhaps assigned TRBD1 or TRBD2 (5 bases each). Trimming left V 5 bases short and J 0 bases short, with 17 bases between. CDR3 length: 17 amino acids. From germline, CDR1 is MNHEY and CDR2 SMNVEV (reference sequence).

The gene calls are TRBV12-3 or TRBV12-4 and TRBJ2-7, with 7 positions matching TRBD2. The CDR3 consists of 15 residues. The V segment lost 7 bases and the J segment 2 bases; nucleotides outside the gene matches: 11. The CDR3, as DNA: TGTGCCAGCAACAAGGAGGGGACTACCCCCTACGAGCAGTACTTC. Translated: CASNKEGTTPYEQYF.

In this sample, this clonotype turned up a few times. The chain has TRBV3-1 and TRBJ2-4; 7 bases match TRBD2. Germline CDR1 and CDR2: LGHDT and YNNKEL (reference sequence). The CDR3 sequence is 14 residues long. Trimming cost V 4 bases and J 6 bases; bases outside gene matches: 6. CDR3 amino acids: CASSLKAGVNIQYF. The DNA for the CDR3 is TGTGCCAGCAGCCTCAAGGCGGGAGTAAACATTCAGTACTTC.

The J gene is TRBJ1-1, the V gene TRBV18, with a tentative D call TRBD1 (6 bases). Deletions cut 2 bases from V and 5 bases from J, with 12 bases between. Germline CDR1 is KGHSH and CDR2 is LQKENI. This CDR3 region has 14 residues. The CDR3 DNA sequence: TGTGCCAGCTCACCAGGGGGCGGTAGTACTGAAGCTTTCTTT. Translation: CASSPGGGSTEAFF.

The rearrangement links TRBV11-2 to TRBJ2-5; D unresolved. The length of the CDR3 is 16 residues. V lost 1 base and J 5 bases, leaving 17 bases between the germline ends. Per germline, CDR1 SGHAT and CDR2 FQNNGV. Here the CDR3 reads CASSLVHGWTGETQYF. DNA for the CDR3: TGTGCCAGCAGCTTAGTCCACGGGTGGACCGGGGAGACCCAGTACTTC.

This clonotype was recorded many times. V and J are TRBV3-1 and TRBJ2-3; 10 nucleotides match TRBD2. V trimming: 2 bases; J trimming: 1 base; junction bases outside the gene matches: 0. CDR3 length: 15 amino acids. Germline CDR1 LGHDT, CDR2 YNNKEL (reference sequence). CDR3 bases: TGTGCCAGCAGCCAACTAGCGGGGGGCACAGATACGCAGTATTTT. Its protein product is CASSQLAGGTDTQYF.

The sample holds a few counts of this clonotype. This chain joins TRBV6-6 and TRBJ1-2; possibly TRBD1 for D (6 bases). There are 14 residues in the CDR3. In germline, CDR1 is MNHNY, CDR2 SVGAGI (reference sequence). V was clipped by 6 bases and J by 8 bases, with 19 bases between them. CDR3: CASRATQGSQGYTF. The CDR3 DNA reads as TGTGCCAGCAGGGCGACACAGGGCTCCCAGGGCTACACCTTC.

The chain joins TRBV10-3 to TRBJ2-2; 8 bases align to TRBD2. V shed 4 bases, J shed 5 bases, and the junction held 9 bases outside the gene matches. Germline V lookup: CDR1 ENHRY, CDR2 SYGVKD. The CDR3 consists of 16 residues. In DNA form, the CDR3 reads TGTGCCATCAGTGGTTACTCCGGGACTAGAACCGGGGAGCTGTTTTTT. Residues: CAISGYSGTRTGELFF.

This sequence joins TRBV20-1 and TRBJ2-5, with D possibly being TRBD1 (7 bases). Germline-derived CDR1 and CDR2 are DFQATT and SNEGSKA (reference sequence). This CDR3 has 16 amino acids. Trimming cost V 4 bases and J 9 bases, with 27 bases left between them. DNA for the CDR3: TGCAGTGCTACCGACGAAAAAAACCAGGGGGGTGAAGCCCAGTACTTC. Protein sequence: CSATDEKNQGGEAQYF.

The sample holds a few counts of this clonotype. The gene calls are TRBV28 and TRBJ1-2, with D possibly matching TRBD1 (5 bases). V was trimmed by 5 bases and J by 6 bases, leaving 16 bases between them. Germline values: CDR1 MDHEN, CDR2 SYDVKM. This CDR3 region has 14 residues. The CDR3 DNA sequence: TGTGCCAGCAGTCAAACACGGGGCAGAAATGGCTACACCTTC. This encodes CASSQTRGRNGYTF.

This chain uses TRBV27 with TRBJ2-7; 10 nucleotides agree with TRBD2. The CDR3 runs 15 residues. The V gene end was trimmed by 6 bases and the J gene end by 2 bases; junction bases not matched to a gene: 7. Germline V CDR1 and CDR2: MNHEY, SMNVEV (reference sequence). In nucleotides, the CDR3 is TGTGCCAGCAGACAAAGCGGGGGGGCAACCTACGAGCAGTACTTC. It translates to CASRQSGGATYEQYF.

This sequence joins TRBV6-5 and TRBJ2-7, with 9 bases identical to TRBD2. Germline V gene lookup returns CDR1 MNHEY and CDR2 SVGAGI. The V gene end was trimmed by 2 bases and the J gene end by 0 bases; junction bases not matched to a gene: 2. The CDR3 is 15 residues long. DNA of the CDR3: TGTGCCAGCAGTTACGGCGGGAGGGCCTCCTACGAGCAGTACTTC. This encodes CASSYGGRASYEQYF.

This CDR3 reads CSAPTSGTTYEQYF. For the CDR3, the DNA is TGCAGTGCCCCGACTAGCGGGACTACCTACGAGCAGTACTTC. The chain is built from TRBV20-1 and TRBJ2-4, with 11 nucleotides matching TRBD2. Near its end, the DNA agrees better with TRBJ2-7, so the J call may be wrong. The CDR3 length is 14 residues. CDR1 and CDR2 from the germline V gene are DFQATT and SNEGSKA (reference sequence).

There are a few counts of this clonotype. V and J are TRBV6-2 or TRBV6-3 and TRBJ1-4; the D is unclear. This CDR3 is built from 15 residues. Germline-derived CDR1 and CDR2 are MNHEY and SVGEGT. Trimming took 0 bases from V and 6 from J, leaving 11 bases between them. The CDR3 region has the DNA TGTGCCAGCAGTTACTCGAACCAGTTGTATGAAAAACTGTTTTTT. This sequence encodes CASSYSNQLYEKLFF.

The chain is built from TRBV2 and TRBJ2-1; a possible D gene is TRBD2 (6 bases). The end of the DNA fits TRBJ2-7 better, so the J call may be wrong. The germline V gene has CDR1 SNHLY and CDR2 FYNNEI. There are 15 residues in the CDR3. The CDR3 DNA is TGTGCCAGCAGTGCGGGGGATCTGTTGGGCAATGAGCAGTACTTC. Protein product: CASSAGDLLGNEQYF.

V gene TRBV7-2 combines with J gene TRBJ1-5; no firm D call. Trimming took off 2 bases at V and 3 bases at J, with 11 bases between the two ends. The CDR3 runs 15 residues. Germline values: CDR1 SGHTA, CDR2 FQGNSA. CDR3 in DNA: TGTGCCAGCAGCTTACGCGGACCCCTCAATCAGCCCCAGCATTTT. Encoded protein: CASSLRGPLNQPQHF.